Listed here are 2 T cell receptor beta chains from one sample, sequenced in a study of blood T cells in healthy people across ages. Alongside a J-beta primer mix, a sample-barcoded 5' primer served in a second PCR lasting roughly 7 to 12 cycles. TCRdb passed the 5' RACE reads through MiXCR, listing each CDR3 protein once. The sample has some 1.4 million distinct CDR3 sequences; 40% to 50% are singletons. The sequenced material came from blood. Receptors were obtained from a woman aged 18-29 years in good health.

The rearrangement uses TRBV12-3 or TRBV12-4 and TRBJ1-5; a possible D gene is TRBD1 (5 bases). V was cut by 7 bases and J by 4 bases, with 23 bases left in between. The CDR3 consists of 17 residues. CDR3 nucleotide sequence: TGTGCCAGCACCTCTGACATTAGTAGGGAGGGGAATCAGCCCCAGCATTTT. Translated: CASTSDISREGNQPQHF.

This rearrangement joins TRBV20-1 to TRBJ2-7; 7 positions match TRBD2. Germline V gives CDR1 DFQATT, CDR2 SNEGSKA (reference sequence). J lost 2 bases, V lost 1 base, and 8 bases had no gene match. This CDR3 region has 15 residues. The CDR3 nucleotides are TGCAGTGCTAGAGTACCGGCTAGCGGAGCCTACGAGCAGTACTTC. This gives the protein CSARVPASGAYEQYF.